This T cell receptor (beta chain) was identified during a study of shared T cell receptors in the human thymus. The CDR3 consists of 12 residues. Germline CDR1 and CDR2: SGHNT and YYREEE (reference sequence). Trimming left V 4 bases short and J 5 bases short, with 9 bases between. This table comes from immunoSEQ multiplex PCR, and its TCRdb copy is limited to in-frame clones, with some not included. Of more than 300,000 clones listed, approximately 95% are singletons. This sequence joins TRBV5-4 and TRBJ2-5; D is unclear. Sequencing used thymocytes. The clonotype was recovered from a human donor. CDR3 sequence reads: CASSPGRETQYF. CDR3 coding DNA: TGTGCCAGCAGCCCCGGTAGGGAGACCCAGTACTTC.